Included here is one T cell receptor beta chain sequence, with context. Measured with immunoSEQ multiplex PCR; TCRdb has only the in-frame clones, and not every one. The sample shows approximately 230,000 clones, less than 85% of them seen only once. The data belong to a study of blood T cell repertoires in COVID-19. The V and J ends lost 2 bases and 11 bases, in that order; junction bases with no gene match: 8. The CDR3 has 14 residues. The germline V gene has CDR1 MNHNS and CDR2 SASEGT. The source of this sequence is a woman of 80 years or more with active or convalescent COVID-19. The genes are TRBV6-1 and TRBJ1-5, with 8 bases identical to TRBD1. Sequenced: peripheral blood. The CDR3 is CASSELGTGSAQHF. As DNA, the CDR3 is TGTGCCAGCAGTGAATTGGGGACAGGATCAGCCCAGCATTTT.